Shown below are 24 T cell receptor beta chains from a single sample sequenced in a study of blood T cell repertoires in COVID-19. Sequencing used immunoSEQ multiplex PCR; TCRdb keeps in-frame clones, though not all of them. The table records some 150,000 clones, roughly nine tenths of them present only once. Sequencing was done on a sample of PBMCs or T cells enriched from blood (not recorded which). These receptors were collected from a human donor with acute COVID-19. The donor label of this sample is uncertain.

This clone has just a few counts. The chain links TRBV12-5 to TRBJ1-5, with 7 bases lining up with TRBD1. The germline V gene has CDR1 LGHNT and CDR2 FRNRAP. With 6 bases clipped from V and 4 bases from J, the junction kept 3 bases outside the gene matches. The CDR3 extends over 13 amino acids. The DNA of the CDR3 is TGTGCTAGTGGGTCGACAGGGAATCAGCCCCAGCATTTT. Its protein is CASGSTGNQPQHF. Together with reference TRBV12-5 and TRBJ1-5, the CDR3 gives the full variable domain: DARVTQTPRHKVTEMGQEVTMRCQPILGHNTVFWYRQTMMQGLELLAYFRNRAPLDDSGMPKDRFSAEMPDATLATLKIQPSEPRDSAVYFCASGSTGNQPQHFGDGTRLSIL.

V gene TRBV7-2 combines with J gene TRBJ2-7, with a tentative D call TRBD2 (5 bases). This CDR3 spans 14 amino acids. CDR1 and CDR2 from the germline V gene are SGHTA and FQGNSA. Trimming shortened V by 0 bases and J by 13 bases, and 19 bases separated the two germline ends. In DNA, the CDR3 is TGTGCCAGCAGCTTAGCACTCCTGTCCCCCGACTATTACTTC. It codes for CASSLALLSPDYYF.

This clone was recorded once. The chain recombines TRBV6-5 with TRBJ2-7; TRBD2 matches 10 bases. Germline loops: CDR1 MNHEY, CDR2 SVGAGI. The CDR3 is made up of 13 amino acids. V was clipped by 4 bases and J by 5 bases; unmatched bases: 2. CDR3 protein: CASSSLAGDEQYF. The CDR3 nucleotides are TGTGCCAGCAGTTCCCTAGCGGGGGACGAGCAGTACTTC.

The gene calls are TRBV6-2 or TRBV6-3 and TRBJ2-7, with 8 bases matching TRBD1. The CDR3 spans 14 residues. Germline trimming cut 6 bases from V and 1 base from J; bases unmatched to any gene: 5. Germline V gene lookup returns CDR1 MNHEY and CDR2 SVGEGT. This CDR3 is CASSRDRRSYEQYF. The CDR3 nucleotides read TGTGCCAGCAGCCGGGACAGGCGGTCCTACGAGCAGTACTTC.

The V call is TRBV5-1, the J call TRBJ2-2, with 9 nucleotides matching TRBD1. The V gene's germline CDR1 is SGHRS and CDR2 YFSETQ. The CDR3 consists of 15 residues. The V gene end was trimmed by 4 bases and the J gene end by 4 bases; junction bases not matched to a gene: 5. The CDR3 reads CASSGTGGTTGELFF. The CDR3 DNA follows: TGCGCCAGCAGCGGAACAGGGGGCACCACCGGGGAGCTGTTTTTT.

J is TRBJ1-5 and V is TRBV9; 7 nucleotides match TRBD1. There are 15 residues in the CDR3. Per the germline V gene, CDR1 is SGDLS and CDR2 is YYNGEE. The V segment lost 5 bases and the J segment 6 bases; nucleotides outside the gene matches: 11. The CDR3, as DNA: TGTGCCAGCAGGGGAACAGGGGTCCGCAGTCAGCCCCAGCATTTT. Its translation: CASRGTGVRSQPQHF.

This clone was picked up one time. The gene calls are TRBV13 and TRBJ1-3; 8 positions match TRBD1. Germline V gene lookup returns CDR1 PRHDT and CDR2 FYEKMQ (reference sequence). V was pared by 1 base and J by 6 bases, with 2 bases of the junction left unmatched. There are 14 residues in the CDR3. The CDR3 sequence: CASSLAGGANTIYF. The CDR3 DNA follows: TGTGCCAGCAGCTTAGCAGGGGGCGCAAACACCATATATTTT.

The V call is TRBV5-4, the J call TRBJ2-7, with D unclear. This CDR3 is built from 18 residues. Germline loops: CDR1 SGHNT, CDR2 YYREEE (reference sequence). The V end lost 4 bases, the J end lost 2 bases, and 25 bases lay between the germline ends. This CDR3 is CASSPLGRQGPSPYEQYF. The CDR3 coding sequence is TGTGCCAGCAGCCCCCTTGGCAGGCAAGGCCCGTCGCCCTACGAGCAGTACTTC.

This clone appeared once. V is TRBV29-1 and J is TRBJ1-2; D unclear. Germline CDR1 is SQVTM and CDR2 is ANQGSEA. V was cut by 3 bases and J by 7 bases, with 3 bases left in between. This CDR3 has 9 amino acids. The CDR3 coding sequence is TGCAGCGTTGACAGTGGCTACACCTTC. Protein sequence: CSVDSGYTF.

The chain is built from TRBV27 and TRBJ1-2, with 7 bases fitting TRBD1. With V trimmed by 6 bases and J by 0 bases, 10 bases remained unmatched. The CDR3 contains 16 residues. Germline assignment: CDR1 MNHEY and CDR2 SMNVEV (reference sequence). The CDR3 DNA follows: TGTGCCAGCAGATCCCAGGACAGGCGCCCTAACTATGGCTACACCTTC. This codes for CASRSQDRRPNYGYTF.

The J gene is TRBJ2-5, the V gene TRBV19; TRBD2 aligns across 12 bases. The germline CDR1 and CDR2 sequences are LNHDA and SQIVND (reference sequence). V was clipped by 3 bases and J by 5 bases; unmatched bases: 4. The CDR3 spans 15 residues. The CDR3, as DNA: TGTGCCAGTAGTATCGAAGGGACTAGCGGGGAGACCCAGTACTTC. As protein: CASSIEGTSGETQYF.

Notes on this clone: Within the sample, other DNA sequences also encode this same CDR3. The chain uses TRBV11-2 and TRBJ2-7; 12 nucleotides line up with TRBD2. Germline-derived CDR1 and CDR2 are SGHAT and FQNNGV. CDR3 size: 16 residues. V gave up 3 bases and J gave up 0 bases; unmatched junction bases: 3. The CDR3, as DNA: TGTGCCAGCAGCTTTGGACTAGCGGGGAGCTCCTACGAGCAGTACTTC. It yields the protein CASSFGLAGSSYEQYF.

Notes on this clone: Other DNA sequences in this sample translate to the same CDR3. The chain recombines TRBV3-1 (or the pseudogene TRBV3-2) with TRBJ2-7; the match to TRBD2 covers 7 bases. J was trimmed by 3 bases and V by 0 bases; bases with no gene match: 2. This CDR3 comprises 14 residues. The germline V gene has CDR1 LGHDT and CDR2 YNNKEL (reference sequence). The CDR3 sequence is CASSQDWGGYEQYF. In DNA form, the CDR3 reads TGTGCCAGCAGCCAAGATTGGGGGGGCTACGAGCAGTACTTC.

This clone was observed a few times. The genes are TRBV7-2 and TRBJ1-1, with D maybe TRBD1 (6 bases). Trimming removed 5 bases at V and 11 bases at J, with 18 bases between. Germline-derived CDR1 and CDR2 are SGHTA and FQGNSA. CDR3 length: 13 residues. The CDR3 DNA sequence: TGTGCCAGCAGCGCTCTGAACAGGGCGAGGGCTTTCTTT. Translated: CASSALNRARAFF. The full variable domain, in which reference TRBV7-2 and TRBJ1-1 provide the parts outside the CDR3, is GAGVSQSPSNKVTEKGKDVELRCDPISGHTALYWYRQSLGQGLEFLIYFQGNSAPDKSGLPSDRFSAERTGGSVSTLTIQRTQQEDSAVYLCASSALNRARAFFGQGTRLTVV.

The genes are TRBV6-5 and TRBJ2-3; a possible D gene is TRBD2 (6 bases). Germline loops: CDR1 MNHEY, CDR2 SVGAGI. This CDR3 is 14 amino acids long. V lost 10 bases and J 2 bases, leaving 16 bases between the germline ends. As DNA, the CDR3 is TGTGCCATCAAGAGGGACTTGGTCACAGATACGCAGTATTTT. Its translation: CAIKRDLVTDTQYF.

The chain carries TRBV19 and TRBJ1-2; 9 positions match TRBD1. The CDR3 has 13 amino acids. Trimming cost V 7 bases and J 2 bases; bases outside gene matches: 2. CDR1 LNHDA and CDR2 SQIVND come from the germline V gene (reference sequence). CDR3 DNA: TGTGCCAGTACCGGGACAGGGAACTATGGCTACACCTTC. It encodes CASTGTGNYGYTF.

This rearrangement joins TRBV27 to TRBJ1-2; TRBD1 is a possible D gene (5 bases). The V end lost 7 bases, the J end lost 5 bases, and 11 bases lay between the germline ends. The germline CDR1 and CDR2 sequences are MNHEY and SMNVEV (reference sequence). The CDR3 loop spans 12 amino acids. The CDR3 sequence is CASMGGVYGYTF. In nucleotides, the CDR3 is TGTGCCAGCATGGGGGGGGTTTATGGCTACACCTTC.

The gene calls are TRBV5-4 and TRBJ2-3; the match to TRBD1 covers 9 bases. V shed 2 bases and J 3 bases; nucleotides not matched to a gene: 4. This CDR3 spans 15 amino acids. Per the germline V gene, CDR1 is SGHNT and CDR2 is YYREEE (reference sequence). CDR3 amino acids: CASSLQGARTDTQYF. The CDR3 coding sequence is TGTGCCAGCAGCTTACAGGGGGCAAGGACAGATACGCAGTATTTT.

The chain links TRBV5-4 to TRBJ1-1; D is unclear. Trimming removed 0 bases at V and 2 bases at J, with 8 bases between. Germline values: CDR1 SGHNT, CDR2 YYREEE (reference sequence). This CDR3 is 14 amino acids long. The CDR3 bases are TGTGCCAGCAGCTTGGACCGGGGTAACACTGAAGCTTTCTTT. It encodes CASSLDRGNTEAFF.

The chain combines TRBV6-1 with TRBJ2-5; 7 nucleotides line up with TRBD1. Losses at the gene ends were 3 bases for V and 1 base for J; bases not matched to a gene: 2. CDR1 is MNHNS and CDR2 is SASEGT in the germline V gene. This CDR3 spans 14 amino acids. CDR3 residues: CASSDGTAQETQYF. The CDR3 region has the DNA TGTGCCAGCAGTGATGGGACAGCCCAAGAGACCCAGTACTTC.

V usage is TRBV10-3 and J usage is TRBJ2-2, with TRBD2 identical over 8 bases. Trimming removed 2 bases from V and 5 bases from J; junction bases left unmatched: 13. Germline-derived CDR1 and CDR2 are ENHRY and SYGVKD. The CDR3 loop spans 18 amino acids. Here the CDR3 reads CAISEPGGGGPGTGELFF. CDR3 coding DNA: TGTGCCATCAGTGAGCCCGGGGGCGGGGGGCCAGGAACCGGGGAGCTGTTTTTT.

The chain employs TRBV4-1 and TRBJ2-5, with D maybe TRBD2 (6 bases). This CDR3 has 15 residues. Germline V gene lookup returns CDR1 MGHRA and CDR2 YSYEKL. The V end lost 4 bases, the J end lost 5 bases, and 17 bases lay between the germline ends. CDR3 nucleotides: TGCGCCAGCAGCCGAATGGGGGACCTAGCGGAGACCCAGTACTTC. This translates into CASSRMGDLAETQYF.

The CDR3 reads CASSEDRRFYEQYF. The CDR3 DNA sequence: TGTGCCAGCAGTGAAGACCGTCGGTTCTACGAGCAGTACTTC. The chain has TRBV6-1 and TRBJ2-7; D is ambiguous. In germline, CDR1 is MNHNS, CDR2 SASEGT. Trimming pared 1 base from V and 3 bases from J, leaving 10 bases between. The CDR3 is made up of 14 amino acids.

The V and J genes are TRBV7-2 and TRBJ2-3; 14 bases are shared with TRBD2. V shed 3 bases and J 3 bases; nucleotides not matched to a gene: 11. The CDR3 sequence is 19 residues long. CDR1 SGHTA and CDR2 FQGNSA come from the germline V gene. The CDR3 nucleotides are TGTGCCAGCAGCTTGGCGGGACTAGCGGGGGTATGGGCAACAGATACGCAGTATTTT. It specifies CASSLAGLAGVWATDTQYF. Using reference TRBV7-2 and TRBJ2-3 for the parts outside the CDR3, the full variable domain is GAGVSQSPSNKVTEKGKDVELRCDPISGHTALYWYRQSLGQGLEFLIYFQGNSAPDKSGLPSDRFSAERTGGSVSTLTIQRTQQEDSAVYLCASSLAGLAGVWATDTQYFGPGTRLTVL.